These T cell receptor beta chains were read from a single sample in a study of long-term antiretroviral therapy in people with HIV. Data came from immunoSEQ multiplex PCR; TCRdb stores just in-frame clones and leaves some out. The sample consists of approximately 12,000 clones, around 88% of them appearing once. The sequences come from unsorted PBMCs, collected 0.2 years before starting antiretroviral therapy. These receptors were obtained from a woman in her forties with HIV. Both conserved end residues are part of each CDR3. D genes are given only for firm matches. Clone size is not always given. Where it is, it says once, few, many or a class for expanded clones.

clone size	J gene	D gene	V gene	CDR3 length	CDR3 DNA	CDR3 protein
-	TRBJ2-5	TRBD2	TRBV5-4	17	TGTGCCAGCAGCCCCCCCCAGGGACTAGCGGGGCAAGAGACCCAGTACTTC	CASSPPQGLAGQETQYF
-	TRBJ1-2	-	TRBV29-1	12	TGCAGCGTTGAAGACGAAAGTCTTGGCTACACCTTC	CSVEDESLGYTF
-	TRBJ2-2	-	TRBV6-5	12	TGTGCCAGCTCCGCATTTACAGGGGAGCTGTTTTTT	CASSAFTGELFF
-	TRBJ1-1	-	TRBV7-2	11	TGTGCCAGCAGCCAGTACACTGAAGCTTTCTTT	CASSQYTEAFF
-	TRBJ1-4	-	TRBV9	14	TGTGCCAGCAGCGTGGGGACGGTGCATGAAAAACTGTTTTTT	CASSVGTVHEKLFF
-	TRBJ1-2	TRBD1	TRBV5-1	13	TGCGCCAGCAGCTCGGGGACAGGGGATGGCTACACCTTC	CASSSGTGDGYTF
few	TRBJ1-2	TRBD1	TRBV19	17	TGTGCCAGTAGCCGTGGTATGGAGGGGGCGTCTAGCTATGGCTACACCTTC	CASSRGMEGASSYGYTF
-	TRBJ2-3	TRBD1	TRBV6-6	16	TGTGCCAGCACCCTATCAGGGGGCGCCGGCACAGATACGCAGTATTTT	CASTLSGGAGTDTQYF
-	TRBJ2-3	-	TRBV27	14	TGTGCCACCAGAGAGGGCCCATTCACAGATACGCAGTATTTT	CATREGPFTDTQYF
few	TRBJ1-1	-	TRBV11-3	14	TGTGCCAGCAGCTCGCGGGGAGGGCACACTGAAGCTTTCTTT	CASSSRGGHTEAFF
-	TRBJ2-5	-	TRBV30	14	TGTGCCTGGAGTGTGGATAGACCTCCCGAGACCCAGTACTTC	CAWSVDRPPETQYF
-	TRBJ1-6	-	TRBV7-6	14	TGTGCCAGCAGCTTACGGGGGGTTGATTCACCCCTCCACTTT	CASSLRGVDSPLHF
-	TRBJ2-3	TRBD2	TRBV5-1	15	TGCGCCAGCAGCTCGACTAGCGGGGGCACAGATACGCAGTATTTT	CASSSTSGGTDTQYF
-	TRBJ1-1	-	TRBV4-3	14	TGCGCCAGCAGCCGACAGCCCGAGAACACTGAAGCTTTCTTT	CASSRQPENTEAFF
-	TRBJ2-3	TRBD2	TRBV5-1	17	TGCGCCAGCAGCTTATACGGGGGGGCCGGGGGCACAGATACGCAGTATTTT	CASSLYGGAGGTDTQYF
-	TRBJ2-6	TRBD1	TRBV10-3	19	TGTGCCACCAGGGACAGGGTAAGGATGGTTTCCTCTGGGGCCAACGTCCTGACTTTC	CATRDRVRMVSSGANVLTF
-	TRBJ2-7	-	TRBV27	13	TGTGCCAGCAGTCCATCCCTCTCCTACGAGCAGTACTTC	CASSPSLSYEQYF
-	TRBJ2-5	TRBD1	TRBV5-5	15	TGTGCCAGCAGCACATACAGGGGGCGTAAAGAGACCCAGTACTTC	CASSTYRGRKETQYF
-	TRBJ1-2	-	TRBV15	13	TGTGCCACCAGCAGGGCCGGGGGCTATGGCTACACCTTC	CATSRAGGYGYTF
-	TRBJ1-6	TRBD1	TRBV30	17	TGTGCCTGGAGTCCACCAAACAGGGGACTTGCTAATTCACCCCTCCACTTT	CAWSPPNRGLANSPLHF
-	TRBJ1-6	-	TRBV6-1	16	TGTGCCAGCAGTGAAGGGGTTAGCTCCTATAATTCACCCCTCCACTTT	CASSEGVSSYNSPLHF
medium-sized	TRBJ2-3	TRBD2	TRBV7-2	15	TGTGCCAGCAGCTTCGATAGCGGGGGCACAGATACGCAGTATTTT	CASSFDSGGTDTQYF
-	TRBJ2-3	-	TRBV19	16	TGTGCCAGTTCCCGTGGGACACTTGGGGTCACAGATACGCAGTATTTT	CASSRGTLGVTDTQYF
-	TRBJ1-1	-	TRBV5-4	12	TGTGCCAGCAGCTCAGAGAACACTGAAGCTTTCTTT	CASSSENTEAFF
-	TRBJ2-1	-	TRBV4-1	16	TGCGCCAGCAGCCAGGTAGACATCCTCTCCTACAATGAGCAGTTCTTC	CASSQVDILSYNEQFF
-	TRBJ2-5	-	TRBV20-1	11	TGCAGCGCTTCCAACCGTGGGGCCCAGTACTTC	CSASNRGAQYF
-	TRBJ2-2	TRBD2	TRBV7-3	17	TGTGCCAGCAGTCGACAAGCGGGGGCGGCGGGTACCGGGGAGCTGTTTTTT	CASSRQAGAAGTGELFF
once	TRBJ1-2	-	TRBV10-3	15	TGTGCCATCAGTGAGTCCCCAGGGAGAAACTATGGCTACACCTTC	CAISESPGRNYGYTF
-	TRBJ2-7	-	TRBV13	15	TGTGCCAGCAGCTTAGAACAAGGGGTCGTCTACGAGCAGTACTTC	CASSLEQGVVYEQYF
-	TRBJ2-1	TRBD2	TRBV4-3	18	TGCGCCAGCAGCCAAGGGGTGGCTAGCGGGGGGGCCTACAATGAGCAGTTCTTC	CASSQGVASGGAYNEQFF
-	TRBJ2-1	-	TRBV7-2	11	TGTGCCAGCAGCTTAGATCATGAGCAGTTCTTC	CASSLDHEQFF